Below are 8 T cell receptor beta chains sequenced from a single sample in a study of memory CD4+ T cells and cytomegalovirus serostatus. The sort gate was single viable CD3+CD4+CD8-CD45RO+ cells for memory CD4+ T cells. Clones were sequenced by immunoSEQ multiplex PCR, and TCRdb holds only the in-frame ones, with some missing. The sample shows around 60,000 clones, roughly 80% of them seen only once. Specimen: memory CD4+ T cells from blood. Every receptor here comes from an adult in good health and CMV-seronegative.

The chain employs TRBV6-6 and TRBJ1-6, with D perhaps matching TRBD1 (6 bases). The CDR3 consists of 14 residues. V was cut by 10 bases and J by 9 bases, with 19 bases left in between. Per germline, CDR1 MNHNY and CDR2 SVGAGI (reference sequence). The CDR3 DNA sequence: TGTGCCACCGGGGGTGGGGGCGCGGGTTCACCCCTCCACTTT. It codes for CATGGGGAGSPLHF.

The gene calls are TRBV7-9 and TRBJ2-3, with 8 nucleotides matching TRBD2. Germline CDR1 is SEHNR and CDR2 is FQNEAQ (reference sequence). The CDR3 loop spans 14 amino acids. After removal of 2 bases from V and 4 bases from J, the junction contained 2 bases not matched to a gene. In DNA form, the CDR3 reads TGTGCCAGCAGCTTAACGGGAGGGTCAGATACGCAGTATTTT. This gives the protein CASSLTGGSDTQYF.

This clone has just one count. V and J are TRBV19 and TRBJ1-2, with 8 bases identical to TRBD1. Germline CDR1 reads LNHDA; CDR2 reads SQIVND (reference sequence). This CDR3 has 15 residues. V was pared by 5 bases and J by 0 bases, with 5 bases of the junction left unmatched. This CDR3 reads CASSGTGNANYGYTF. Written as DNA, the CDR3 is TGTGCCAGTAGTGGGACAGGCAACGCTAACTATGGCTACACCTTC.

The rearrangement links TRBV5-1 to TRBJ1-2; D possibly corresponds to TRBD1 (6 bases). The CDR3 is 15 amino acids. Germline V gene lookup returns CDR1 SGHRS and CDR2 YFSETQ. V was shortened by 1 base and J by 3 bases, with 13 bases between the two germline ends. In nucleotides, the CDR3 is TGCGCCAGCAGCTTGACAGGGAACACCTACTATGGCTACACCTTC. Protein product: CASSLTGNTYYGYTF.

This chain joins TRBV19 and TRBJ2-5; D might be TRBD1 (6 bases). This CDR3 spans 15 amino acids. Germline V gene sequence: CDR1 LNHDA, CDR2 SQIVND (reference sequence). V lost 1 base and J 1 base, leaving 10 bases between the germline ends. CDR3 protein: CASSIGRDTQETQYF. The CDR3 nucleotides are TGTGCCAGTAGTATAGGACGGGACACCCAAGAGACCCAGTACTTC.

The V call is TRBV7-2, the J call TRBJ2-2; tentative D call: TRBD2 (6 bases). CDR1 and CDR2 from the germline V gene are SGHTA and FQGNSA. The ends were cut back, 2 bases at V and 1 base at J, with 14 bases in the middle. This CDR3 has 17 amino acids. The CDR3 here is CASSLLKTSLNTGELFF. In DNA form, the CDR3 reads TGTGCCAGCAGCTTACTGAAGACTAGTCTGAACACCGGGGAGCTGTTTTTT.

The CDR3 nucleotides read TGTGCCTGGAGTCTAGGGAATTCACCCCTCCACTTT. Its protein product is CAWSLGNSPLHF. The J gene is TRBJ1-6, the V gene TRBV30; D is ambiguous. The V gene's germline CDR1 is GTSNPN and CDR2 SVGIG (reference sequence). Trimming left V 2 bases short and J 7 bases short, with 6 bases between. This CDR3 comprises 12 residues.

As DNA, the CDR3 is TGTGCCAGCAGCTGGGTCCTAGCGGGAGACACCTACAATGAGCAGTTCTTC. Encoded protein: CASSWVLAGDTYNEQFF. The chain is built from TRBV13 and TRBJ2-1, with TRBD2 identical over 10 bases. Trimming took 4 bases from V and 2 from J; bases not matched to a gene: 8. Germline CDR1 is PRHDT and CDR2 is FYEKMQ (reference sequence). This CDR3 region has 17 residues.